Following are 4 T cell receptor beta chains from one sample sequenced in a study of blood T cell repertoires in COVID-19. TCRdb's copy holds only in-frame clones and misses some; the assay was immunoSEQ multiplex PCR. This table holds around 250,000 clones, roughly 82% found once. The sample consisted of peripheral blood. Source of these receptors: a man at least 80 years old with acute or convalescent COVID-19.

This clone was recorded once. CDR3 in amino acids: CASSQDPTDLYYGYTF. In DNA, the CDR3 is TGTGCCAGCAGCCAAGACCCGACAGACCTTTACTATGGCTACACCTTC. The rearrangement links TRBV4-2 to TRBJ1-2; D possibly corresponds to TRBD1 (5 bases). The germline CDR1 and CDR2 sequences are LGHNA and YNFKEQ. CDR3 length: 16 residues. Trimming cost V 0 bases and J 3 bases, with 14 bases left between them.

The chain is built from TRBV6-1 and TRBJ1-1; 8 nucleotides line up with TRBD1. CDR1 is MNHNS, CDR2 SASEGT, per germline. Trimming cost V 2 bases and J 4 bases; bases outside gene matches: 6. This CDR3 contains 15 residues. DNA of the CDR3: TGTGCCAGCAGTGAACCAGGGGGCTCGGGCACTGAAGCTTTCTTT. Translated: CASSEPGGSGTEAFF.

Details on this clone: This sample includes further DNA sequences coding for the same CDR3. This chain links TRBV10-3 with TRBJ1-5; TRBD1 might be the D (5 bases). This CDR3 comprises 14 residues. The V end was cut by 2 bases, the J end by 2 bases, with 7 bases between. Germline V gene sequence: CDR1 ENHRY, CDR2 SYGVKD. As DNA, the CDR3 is TGTGCCATCAGTGAGGTAGGGGGCAATCAGCCCCAGCATTTT. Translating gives CAISEVGGNQPQHF.

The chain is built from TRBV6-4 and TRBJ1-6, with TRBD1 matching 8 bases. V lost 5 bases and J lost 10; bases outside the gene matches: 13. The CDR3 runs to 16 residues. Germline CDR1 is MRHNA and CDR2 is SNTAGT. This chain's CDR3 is CASSLKTGDDGSPLHF. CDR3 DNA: TGTGCCAGCAGTCTAAAGACAGGGGACGACGGCTCACCCCTCCACTTT.